Below, 27 T cell receptor beta chains from the same sample are listed, as sequenced in a study of cytomegalovirus exposure and HLA in healthy donors (dated by TCRdb to 2016 to 2017). The library was obtained by the immunoSEQ multiplex PCR assay. A mixture of 60 forward primers for TCR Vbeta segments and 13 reverse primers for TCR Jbeta segments was used in the multiplex PCR. TCRdb limited this immuneACCESS table to in-frame rearrangements with V and J called. A share of clones is missing; checked studies link under half to unresolved V genes, and the rest is unexplained. The sample profile shows about 200,000 clones; 70% to 85% of them were found once. Of the sample, 1.5% to 2% is held by the ten largest clones. Sequencing input: PBMCs. The receptors come from a man between 50 and 59 years old in good health and CMV-seronegative.

The rearrangement uses TRBV5-1 and TRBJ2-1, with 10 bases matching TRBD2. Germline loops: CDR1 SGHRS, CDR2 YFSETQ. Trimming cost V 1 base and J 4 bases; bases outside gene matches: 5. The CDR3 is 16 amino acids. The CDR3 loop reads CASSLRAGGLYNEQFF. The DNA for the CDR3 is TGCGCCAGCAGCTTGAGAGCGGGAGGGTTATACAATGAGCAGTTCTTC.

The gene calls are TRBV5-1 and TRBJ2-7; maybe TRBD1 (6 bases). CDR1 SGHRS and CDR2 YFSETQ come from the germline V gene. The CDR3 loop spans 14 amino acids. Trimming removed 4 bases from V and 6 bases from J, with 17 bases in between. CDR3 DNA: TGCGCCAGCAGCAACCGACAGGCCAGCGGCGAGCAGTACTTC. Amino acids: CASSNRQASGEQYF.

This clone was counted a few times. The chain uses TRBV28 and TRBJ2-3; 8 bases match TRBD2. Trimming removed 7 bases from V and 3 bases from J; junction bases left unmatched: 9. In germline, CDR1 is MDHEN, CDR2 SYDVKM. CDR3 size: 15 residues. The CDR3 loop reads CASTRSGIMTDTQYF. The CDR3 nucleotides are TGTGCCAGCACCCGTAGCGGGATTATGACAGATACGCAGTATTTT.

The rearrangement joins TRBV18 to TRBJ2-3, with TRBD2 matching over 8 bases. Trimming at V came to 6 bases and at J to 5 bases, leaving 13 bases not matched to a gene. CDR1 is KGHSH, CDR2 LQKENI, per germline. This CDR3 is built from 16 residues. This CDR3 is CASSPTGLAGGDTQYF. DNA for the CDR3: TGTGCCAGCTCCCCTACCGGACTAGCCGGGGGAGATACGCAGTATTTT. The variable domain in full, completed from reference TRBV18 and TRBJ2-3, reads NAGVMQNPRHLVRRRGQEARLRCSPMKGHSHVYWYRQLPEEGLKFMVYLQKENIIDESGMPKERFSAEFPKEGPSILRIQQVVRGDSAAYFCASSPTGLAGGDTQYFGPGTRLTVL.

With respect to this clone: A much larger clonotype is one base distant, so this may be a read error. V is TRBV7-3 and J is TRBJ2-3; TRBD2 matches at 7 bases. This CDR3 region has 13 residues. CDR1 and CDR2 from the germline V gene are SGHTA and FQGTGA. V shed 2 bases, J shed 4 bases, and the junction held 0 bases outside the gene matches. Written as DNA, the CDR3 is TGTGCCAGCAGCTTAGGGAGGGCAGATACGCAGTATTTT. As protein: CASSLGRADTQYF.

The V gene is TRBV7-3, the J gene TRBJ1-6, with D perhaps matching TRBD1 (5 bases). The ends were cut back, 0 bases at V and 7 bases at J, with 13 bases in the middle. CDR1 and CDR2 from the germline V gene are SGHTA and FQGTGA. There are 16 residues in the CDR3. The CDR3 spells CASSLTGRVLNSPLHF. In DNA, the CDR3 is TGTGCCAGCAGCTTAACGGGCAGGGTGTTAAATTCACCCCTCCACTTT.

The chain links TRBV30 to TRBJ2-3; 7 bases map to TRBD2. The germline gives CDR1 GTSNPN, CDR2 SVGIG (reference sequence). This CDR3 spans 15 amino acids. After removal of 4 bases from V and 0 bases from J, the junction contained 7 bases not matched to a gene. CDR3 loop: CAWTPGRASTDTQYF. The CDR3, as DNA: TGTGCCTGGACCCCTGGGAGGGCTAGCACAGATACGCAGTATTTT.

This clone appeared once. The chain employs TRBV7-2 and TRBJ2-1; perhaps TRBD2 as D (5 bases). Germline values: CDR1 SGHTA, CDR2 FQGNSA. Trimming left V 5 bases short and J 0 bases short, with 14 bases between. The CDR3 sequence is 16 residues long. The CDR3 sequence is CASSVGSGISYNEQFF. Written as DNA, the CDR3 is TGTGCCAGCAGCGTTGGCTCGGGGATCTCCTACAATGAGCAGTTCTTC.

This chain connects TRBV2 to TRBJ2-3; 8 positions agree with TRBD2. The CDR3 runs 18 residues. The V gene's germline CDR1 is SNHLY and CDR2 FYNNEI. V lost 6 bases and J lost 2; bases outside the gene matches: 16. CDR3 sequence (DNA): TGTGCCAGCAGCGCTGACCCTAACTTAGCGGGAATCACAGATACGCAGTATTTT. Encoded protein: CASSADPNLAGITDTQYF.

The CDR3 loop reads CASSGGSGYEQYF. CDR3 nucleotide sequence: TGTGCCAGCAGTGGAGGGAGCGGGTACGAGCAGTACTTC. V and J are TRBV2 and TRBJ2-7, with D possibly TRBD2 on 6 matching bases. This CDR3 comprises 13 residues. Germline lookup yields CDR1 SNHLY and CDR2 FYNNEI. Trimming stripped 4 bases from V and 4 bases from J, with 11 bases between.

The CDR3: CASSPTGTGDYEQYF. The CDR3 nucleotides are TGTGCCAGCAGCCCCACCGGGACAGGGGACTACGAGCAGTACTTC. The chain joins TRBV11-1 to TRBJ2-7, with 10 bases lining up with TRBD1. CDR3 length: 15 residues. From germline, CDR1 is SGHAT and CDR2 FQDESV (reference sequence). Trimming cost V 5 bases and J 3 bases; bases outside gene matches: 7.

V usage is TRBV9 and J usage is TRBJ2-7; D is perhaps TRBD2 (6 bases). In germline, CDR1 is SGDLS, CDR2 YYNGEE. This CDR3 comprises 15 residues. Trimming left V 3 bases short and J 2 bases short, with 15 bases between. In DNA form, the CDR3 reads TGTGCCAGCAGCGCAAGAAGCGGGCCTACCTACGAGCAGTACTTC. Its protein product is CASSARSGPTYEQYF.

The gene calls are TRBV29-1 and TRBJ1-1; TRBD1 might be the D (5 bases). This CDR3 is built from 13 residues. V gave up 4 bases and J gave up 1 base, with 10 bases separating them. Germline CDR1 SQVTM, CDR2 ANQGSEA. The CDR3 nucleotides are TGCAGCGTTGGGCCAGGGTGGAACACTGAAGCTTTCTTT. Residues: CSVGPGWNTEAFF.

The CDR3 protein is CASSLTGGGGTEAFF. The DNA of the CDR3 is TGTGCCAGCAGCTTAACCGGGGGGGGTGGGACTGAAGCTTTCTTT. The chain is built from TRBV7-3 and TRBJ1-1, with a possible D match to TRBD1 (5 bases). CDR1 and CDR2 from the germline V gene are SGHTA and FQGTGA. Trimming left V 0 bases short and J 5 bases short, with 13 bases between. CDR3 length: 15 residues. Together with reference TRBV7-3 and TRBJ1-1, the CDR3 gives the full variable domain: GAGVSQTPSNKVTEKGKYVELRCDPISGHTALYWYRQSLGQGPEFLIYFQGTGAADDSGLPNDRFFAVRPEGSVSTLKIQRTERGDSAVYLCASSLTGGGGTEAFFGQGTRLTVV.

This chain uses TRBV5-8 with TRBJ2-7; D possibly corresponds to TRBD1 (5 bases). Trimming took off 5 bases at V and 2 bases at J, with 23 bases between the two ends. The CDR3 has 17 amino acids. Germline lookup yields CDR1 SGHTS and CDR2 YDEGEE. The CDR3 protein is CASSSHRLYGSAYEQYF. CDR3 coding DNA: TGTGCCAGCAGTTCACACAGGCTCTACGGCTCCGCCTACGAGCAGTACTTC. The variable domain in full, completed from reference TRBV5-8 and TRBJ2-7, reads EAGVTQSPTHLIKTRGQQATLRCSPISGHTSVYWYQQALGLGLQFLLWYDEGEERNRGNFPPRFSGRQFPNYSSELNVNALELEDSALYLCASSSHRLYGSAYEQYFGPGTRLTVT.

Turning to this clone: Other DNA sequences of this sample code for an identical CDR3. The V and J genes are TRBV4-1 and TRBJ2-6; 10 bases map to TRBD2. The CDR3 loop spans 19 amino acids. J gave up 2 bases and V 0 bases, and 7 bases lay outside the gene matches. CDR1 is MGHRA, CDR2 YSYEKL, per germline. The CDR3 DNA follows: TGCGCCAGCAGCCAAGAGCCCCTAGCGGGAGTAGCTGGGGCCAACGTCCTGACTTTC. This gives the protein CASSQEPLAGVAGANVLTF.

V usage is TRBV15 and J usage is TRBJ1-1; possible D gene TRBD1, 5 bases. Germline lookup yields CDR1 LNHNV and CDR2 YYDKDF (reference sequence). Deletions cut 1 base from V and 8 bases from J, with 17 bases between. There are 15 residues in the CDR3. In nucleotides, the CDR3 is TGTGCCACCAGCAGAGCTGGCAGGGTCCAGAAAGAAGCTTTCTTT. Translating it yields CATSRAGRVQKEAFF.

The chain couples TRBV2 to TRBJ1-2, with 9 bases that match TRBD1. Germline V gene data show CDR1 as SNHLY and CDR2 as FYNNEI. The CDR3 is 13 amino acids. Unmatched junction bases numbered 1, after V lost 6 bases and J lost 2 bases. The CDR3 is CASRGTGNYGYTF. In DNA, the CDR3 is TGTGCCAGCAGGGGGACAGGGAACTATGGCTACACCTTC.

This chain links TRBV4-1 with TRBJ2-3; 7 bases align to TRBD2. CDR1 and CDR2 (germline): MGHRA, YSYEKL. The CDR3 contains 17 residues. V shed 0 bases and J 0 bases; nucleotides not matched to a gene: 6. The DNA for the CDR3 is TGCGCCAGCAGCCAAGAAGGACTAGAATTTAGCACAGATACGCAGTATTTT. Protein sequence: CASSQEGLEFSTDTQYF.

The chain couples TRBV2 to TRBJ2-7; 7 bases line up with TRBD1. The J segment lost 4 bases and the V segment lost 1 base, leaving 4 bases of the junction unmatched. This CDR3 is built from 14 residues. Germline V gives CDR1 SNHLY, CDR2 FYNNEI. CDR3 bases: TGTGCCAGCAGTGAAGGGTTGACAGGGTACGAGCAGTACTTC. Residues: CASSEGLTGYEQYF. The full variable domain, its missing parts supplied by reference TRBV2 and TRBJ2-7, is EPEVTQTPSHQVTQMGQEVILRCVPISNHLYFYWYRQILGQKVEFLVSFYNNEISEKSEIFDDQFSVERPDGSNFTLKIRSTKLEDSAMYFCASSEGLTGYEQYFGPGTRLTVT.

The chain employs TRBV4-1 and TRBJ2-5; 7 bases map to TRBD1. Trimming removed 1 base from V and 2 bases from J; junction bases left unmatched: 4. Germline-derived CDR1 and CDR2 are MGHRA and YSYEKL. The CDR3 spans 15 residues. CDR3 sequence: CASSQAVTGQETQYF. For the CDR3, the DNA is TGCGCCAGCAGCCAAGCCGTGACAGGGCAAGAGACCCAGTACTTC.

The gene calls are TRBV19 and TRBJ1-5; D ambiguous. The CDR3 runs to 14 residues. V dropped 7 bases and J dropped 0 bases, with 10 bases sitting between them. The germline V gene has CDR1 LNHDA and CDR2 SQIVND (reference sequence). Written as DNA, the CDR3 is TGTGCCAGTACTCGTAGAAATAGCAATCAGCCCCAGCATTTT. Translated, it gives CASTRRNSNQPQHF.

This chain uses TRBV7-9 with TRBJ2-7; 12 nucleotides match TRBD2. Germline lookup yields CDR1 SEHNR and CDR2 FQNEAQ (reference sequence). CDR3 length: 14 residues. Trimming at V came to 9 bases and at J to 3 bases, leaving 6 bases not matched to a gene. DNA of the CDR3: TGTGCCAGGTGTTTGACTAGCGGGAGCTACGAGCAGTACTTC. Encoded protein: CARCLTSGSYEQYF.

V is TRBV6-5 and J is TRBJ2-3; 7 nucleotides align to TRBD2. The CDR3 sequence is 15 residues long. J was trimmed by 5 bases and V by 2 bases; bases with no gene match: 7. The V gene's germline CDR1 is MNHEY and CDR2 SVGAGI. The CDR3 DNA sequence: TGTGCCAGCAGTTACGTCTCGGGAGGCGAAGATACGCAGTATTTT. This encodes CASSYVSGGEDTQYF.

This clone was observed a few times. V usage is TRBV12-5 and J usage is TRBJ2-7, with 10 nucleotides matching TRBD2. This CDR3 comprises 15 residues. From germline, CDR1 is LGHNT and CDR2 FRNRAP. With V trimmed by 0 bases and J by 7 bases, 6 bases remained unmatched. The CDR3 DNA sequence: TGTGCTAGTGGTTTGGTAGTTAGCGGGAGGAAAGAGCAGTACTTC. Translated, it gives CASGLVVSGRKEQYF.

This clone was found once. The chain has TRBV5-4 and TRBJ2-1; 8 nucleotides match TRBD1. There are 14 residues in the CDR3. Germline V lookup: CDR1 SGHNT, CDR2 YYREEE (reference sequence). Unmatched junction bases numbered 8, after V lost 4 bases and J lost 8 bases. This chain's CDR3 is CASSDPRGRDEQFF. CDR3 in DNA: TGTGCCAGCAGCGACCCCAGGGGGCGGGATGAGCAGTTCTTC.

The gene calls are TRBV29-1 and TRBJ1-4, with 7 nucleotides matching TRBD1. The germline V gene encodes CDR1 SQVTM and CDR2 ANQGSEA. The trim removed 3 bases at V and 0 bases at J, leaving 1 base unmatched. The CDR3 totals 14 residues. The chain's CDR3 is CSVEDRPTNEKLFF. DNA for the CDR3: TGCAGCGTTGAGGACAGGCCAACTAATGAAAAACTGTTTTTT.